This passage covers 3 T cell receptor beta chains from one sample sequenced in a study of blood T cell repertoires in COVID-19 (dated by TCRdb to the early 2020s). The library came from the immunoSEQ multiplex PCR assay. TCRdb limited this immuneACCESS table to in-frame rearrangements with V and J called. A share of clones is missing; checked studies link under half to unresolved V genes, and the rest is unexplained. For this sample there are 200,000 to 250,000 clones; 85% to 90% appear just once. The ten largest clones add up to nearly 4.5% of the sample. The material sequenced was peripheral blood. Receptor source: a man aged 45-65 years with acute or convalescent COVID-19.

The rearrangement uses TRBV28 and TRBJ1-2, with 8 bases matching TRBD1. V shed 4 bases, J shed 4 bases, and the junction held 8 bases outside the gene matches. Germline V gives CDR1 MDHEN, CDR2 SYDVKM. This CDR3 region has 15 residues. The CDR3 reads CASSSQGAGFYGYTF. The CDR3 DNA reads TGTGCCAGCAGTTCGCAGGGGGCGGGCTTCTATGGCTACACCTTC.

The chain links TRBV6-5 to TRBJ1-2; D call uncertain. Trimming left V 0 bases short and J 4 bases short, with 12 bases between. Germline V gene lookup returns CDR1 MNHEY and CDR2 SVGAGI. This CDR3 is built from 15 residues. The CDR3 reads CASSYSRASGYGYTF. The CDR3 region has the DNA TGTGCCAGCAGTTACTCGAGGGCCTCGGGCTATGGCTACACCTTC.

The chain recombines TRBV7-3 with TRBJ1-1; TRBD1 might be the D (6 bases). Trimming stripped 5 bases from V and 1 base from J, with 14 bases between. The germline V gene encodes CDR1 SGHTA and CDR2 FQGTGA. This CDR3 contains 15 residues. CDR3 residues: CASSETGHRNTEAFF. The CDR3 nucleotides read TGTGCCAGCAGCGAGACGGGACACAGGAACACTGAAGCTTTCTTT.